What follows are 2 T cell receptor beta chains derived from one specimen sequenced in a study of shared clonotypes between healthy human individuals. The table came from immunoSEQ multiplex PCR; TCRdb's copy has only in-frame clones and leaves some out. Of 2,500,000 or so clones listed, roughly nine tenths were seen once; the top ten hold under 0.15%. Material: naive CD4+ T cells sorted from blood. Sample subset: CD45RA+ positively selected. The receptors here all came from a man in his late teens or twenties in good health.

V usage is TRBV6-6 and J usage is TRBJ1-1, with no clear D. CDR3 length: 12 residues. From germline, CDR1 is MNHNY and CDR2 SVGAGI (reference sequence). The V end was cut by 6 bases, the J end by 7 bases, with 12 bases between. DNA for the CDR3: TGTGCCAGCAGGAGAGAGGGCATTGAAGCTTTCTTT. It codes for CASRREGIEAFF.

CDR3 nucleotides: TGTGCCAGTAGCTGGACAGCGGGTAGCAATCAGCCCCAGCATTTT. As protein: CASSWTAGSNQPQHF. The chain has TRBV19 and TRBJ1-5, with D tentatively TRBD1 (6 bases). CDR1 is LNHDA, CDR2 SQIVND, per germline (reference sequence). The CDR3 is 15 residues long. Trimming removed 6 bases at V and 0 bases at J, with 12 bases between.